The 14 T cell receptor beta chains presented below share a single source sample, sequenced in a study of human T cells and chemical hapten exposure (dated by TCRdb to 2020 to 2022). The label giving this sample's time point can be read as: patch test 3, about 24 weeks after DPC sensitization. The treatment or condition label of this sample denotes: therapeutic diphenylcyclopropenone sensitization with weekly scalp DPC. Total RNA was extracted from unfractionated whole blood collected in Tempus Blood RNA tubes. The protocol used for the library was RACE. The instrument was a NextSeq 500. TCRdb passed the public sequencing reads through fastp at Q25 and MiXCR, retaining productive beta sequences. Rows are combined by CDR3 protein, so each entry shows the most common genes and DNA. The sample table holds some 38,000 distinct CDR3 sequences, of which 8% to 10% were seen once. The biggest ten clones account for about 27% of the sample.

The source was whole blood, collected in connection with sensitization to the hapten diphenylcyclopropenone (DPC). These receptors were obtained from a man aged 45-65 years with alopecia areata. Some clones in this sample may be carry-over from other donors' samples.

This clonotype has ten or more counts. The J gene is TRBJ2-7, the V gene TRBV30; 7 bases line up with TRBD1. Germline CDR1 is GTSNPN and CDR2 is SVGIG (reference sequence). Trimming cost V 3 bases and J 3 bases; bases outside gene matches: 5. The CDR3 is 13 amino acids. This CDR3 reads CAWRTTGLYEQYF. CDR3 DNA: TGTGCCTGGAGAACGACAGGGCTCTACGAGCAGTACTTC.

The sample holds a few counts of this clonotype. This chain uses TRBV5-8 with TRBJ1-1; possible D gene TRBD1, 5 bases. Germline V lookup: CDR1 SGHTS, CDR2 YDEGEE. The CDR3 spans 15 residues. Between the trimmed V and J ends, which lost 2 bases and 5 bases, there was a span of 16 bases. Here the CDR3 reads CASSFLRQGETEAFF. The DNA of the CDR3 is TGTGCCAGCAGCTTTCTTCGTCAGGGTGAAACTGAAGCTTTCTTT.

This clonotype was picked up many times. The rearrangement uses TRBV7-2 and TRBJ2-7, with TRBD2 as a possible D gene (5 bases). This CDR3 has 13 residues. V was clipped by 5 bases and J by 4 bases, with 12 bases between them. The germline CDR1 and CDR2 sequences are SGHTA and FQGNSA. CDR3 sequence: CASSGLLEYEQYF. Written as DNA, the CDR3 is TGTGCCAGCAGCGGACTCCTCGAATACGAGCAGTACTTC. Using reference TRBV7-2 and TRBJ2-7 for the parts outside the CDR3, the full variable domain is GAGVSQSPSNKVTEKGKDVELRCDPISGHTALYWYRQSLGQGLEFLIYFQGNSAPDKSGLPSDRFSAERTGGSVSTLTIQRTQQEDSAVYLCASSGLLEYEQYFGPGTRLTVT.

This clonotype was seen many times. V is TRBV24-1 and J is TRBJ2-1; 14 bases fit TRBD2. The CDR3 is 15 amino acids. Germline-derived CDR1 and CDR2 are KGHDR and SFDVKD. Trimming cost V 9 bases and J 8 bases; bases outside gene matches: 8. The CDR3 loop is CATGGTSGSSDEQFF. The DNA of the CDR3 is TGTGCCACCGGCGGGACTAGCGGGAGTTCCGATGAGCAGTTCTTC.

Many counts were recorded for this clonotype. V usage is TRBV24-1 and J usage is TRBJ2-2; D remains unclear. The CDR3 extends over 14 amino acids. The germline V gene has CDR1 KGHDR and CDR2 SFDVKD. V lost 6 bases, J lost 1 base, and 8 bases lay in between. CDR3 coding DNA: TGTGCCACCAGTTGGGCAGGGAACACCGGGGAGCTGTTTTTT. It translates to CATSWAGNTGELFF.

This clonotype was found many times. The chain employs TRBV12-3 or TRBV12-4 and TRBJ2-7; tentative D call: TRBD1 (6 bases). The CDR3 is made up of 13 amino acids. Trimming took off 3 bases at V and 5 bases at J, with 11 bases between the two ends. The CDR3 coding sequence is TGTGCCAGCAGTTTCCAGGACAGACACGAGCAGTACTTC. Translation gives CASSFQDRHEQYF.

This clonotype was observed a few times. The chain recombines TRBV27 with TRBJ1-1; the match to TRBD1 covers 7 bases. The CDR3 extends over 15 amino acids. V lost 5 bases, J lost 4 bases, and 10 bases stayed unmatched. Looked up from germline, CDR1 is MNHEY and CDR2 is SMNVEV (reference sequence). Here the CDR3 DNA reads TGTGCCAGCAGTCCGTCGACAGGGATGAGCACTGAAGCTTTCTTT. Its translation: CASSPSTGMSTEAFF.

The genes are TRBV10-1 and TRBJ1-5; weak D call: TRBD1 (5 bases). CDR3 length: 16 amino acids. V lost 3 bases to trimming and J lost 1 base, with 13 bases between them. From germline, CDR1 is WNHNN and CDR2 SYGVQD (reference sequence). CDR3 region: CASSEVEGPSNQPQHF. CDR3 nucleotide sequence: TGCGCCAGCAGTGAAGTGGAGGGACCCAGCAATCAGCCCCAGCATTTT.

This chain uses TRBV28 with TRBJ1-4, with D tentatively TRBD1 (5 bases). The CDR3 spans 14 residues. Trimming took 3 bases from V and 4 from J, leaving 9 bases between them. The germline CDR1 and CDR2 sequences are MDHEN and SYDVKM. The CDR3 reads CASSLRGRNEKLFF. As DNA, the CDR3 is TGTGCCAGCAGTTTGAGGGGACGTAATGAAAAACTGTTTTTT.

This clonotype was seen repeatedly, ten times or more. J is TRBJ1-5 and V is TRBV7-9; 7 nucleotides agree with TRBD1. The CDR3 is 15 residues long. Germline V gene data show CDR1 as SEHNR and CDR2 as FQNEAQ (reference sequence). With 5 bases clipped from V and 1 base from J, the junction kept 5 bases outside the gene matches. The CDR3 loop is CASSQGTASNQPQHF. CDR3 DNA: TGTGCCAGCAGCCAAGGGACAGCGAGCAATCAGCCCCAGCATTTT.

This clonotype came up many times. The chain is built from TRBV7-8 and TRBJ2-3, with 10 bases aligning to TRBD2. V gave up 8 bases and J gave up 0 bases; unmatched junction bases: 5. The CDR3 spans 15 residues. Germline lookup yields CDR1 SGHVS and CDR2 FQNEAQ. CDR3 bases: TGTGCCAGCGGACCGGGACTAGCGAGCACAGATACGCAGTATTTT. Its protein product is CASGPGLASTDTQYF.

The gene calls are TRBV6-2 or TRBV6-3 and TRBJ1-1; maybe TRBD1 (5 bases). Germline CDR1 MNHEY, CDR2 SVGEGT. V was cut by 5 bases and J by 6 bases, with 22 bases left in between. The CDR3 has 16 residues. The CDR3 is CASSPPPGQGSSEAFF. The CDR3 coding sequence is TGTGCCAGCAGTCCGCCCCCGGGGCAGGGTTCGTCTGAAGCTTTCTTT.

As to this clonotype: It may be a read error: a sequence one base away is much more abundant. J is TRBJ2-1 and V is TRBV9; D tentatively reads TRBD1 or TRBD2 (5 bases each). The CDR3 covers 15 residues. Germline V CDR1 and CDR2: SGDLS, YYNGEE. As DNA, the CDR3 is TGTGCCAGCAGCTCGGGGAGAGGGACCTGGTATGAGCGGTTCTTC. Translation: CASSSGRGTWYERFF. The full variable domain, completed using reference TRBV9 and TRBJ2-1, is DSGVTQTPKHLITATGQRVTLRCSPRSGDLSVYWYQQSLDQGLQFLIQYYNGEERAKGNILERFSAQQFPDLHSELNLSSLELGDSALYFCASSSGRGTWYERFFGPGTRLTVL.

The CDR3 spells CASTSSGTGGEQFF. CDR3 coding DNA: TGTGCCAGCACGTCTAGCGGGACAGGAGGTGAGCAGTTCTTC. V usage is TRBV11-3 and J usage is TRBJ2-1, with D perhaps matching TRBD2 (9 bases). Trimming left V 7 bases short and J 9 bases short, with 19 bases between. This CDR3 is 14 amino acids long. CDR1 is SGHNT, CDR2 YENEEA, per germline. Combining the CDR3 with reference TRBV11-3 and TRBJ2-1 gives the whole variable domain EAGVVQSPRYKIIEKKQPVAFWCNPISGHNTLYWYLQNLGQGPELLIRYENEEAVDDSQLPKDRFSAERLKGVDSTLKIQPAELGDSAVYLCASTSSGTGGEQFFGPGTRLTVL.